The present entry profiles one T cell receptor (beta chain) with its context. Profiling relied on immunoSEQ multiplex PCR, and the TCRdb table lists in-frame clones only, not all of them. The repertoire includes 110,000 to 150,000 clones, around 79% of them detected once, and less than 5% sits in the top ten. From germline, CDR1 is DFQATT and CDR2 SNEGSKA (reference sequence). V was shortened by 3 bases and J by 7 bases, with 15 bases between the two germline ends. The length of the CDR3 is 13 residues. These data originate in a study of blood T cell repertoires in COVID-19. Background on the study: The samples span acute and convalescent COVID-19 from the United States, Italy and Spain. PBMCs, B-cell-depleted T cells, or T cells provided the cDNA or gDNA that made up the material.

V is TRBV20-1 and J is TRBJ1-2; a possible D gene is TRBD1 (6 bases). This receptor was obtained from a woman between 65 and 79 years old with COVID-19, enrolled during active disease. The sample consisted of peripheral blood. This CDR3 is CSASKGRGIGYTF. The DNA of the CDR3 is TGCAGTGCTAGTAAGGGCAGGGGAATTGGCTACACCTTC.